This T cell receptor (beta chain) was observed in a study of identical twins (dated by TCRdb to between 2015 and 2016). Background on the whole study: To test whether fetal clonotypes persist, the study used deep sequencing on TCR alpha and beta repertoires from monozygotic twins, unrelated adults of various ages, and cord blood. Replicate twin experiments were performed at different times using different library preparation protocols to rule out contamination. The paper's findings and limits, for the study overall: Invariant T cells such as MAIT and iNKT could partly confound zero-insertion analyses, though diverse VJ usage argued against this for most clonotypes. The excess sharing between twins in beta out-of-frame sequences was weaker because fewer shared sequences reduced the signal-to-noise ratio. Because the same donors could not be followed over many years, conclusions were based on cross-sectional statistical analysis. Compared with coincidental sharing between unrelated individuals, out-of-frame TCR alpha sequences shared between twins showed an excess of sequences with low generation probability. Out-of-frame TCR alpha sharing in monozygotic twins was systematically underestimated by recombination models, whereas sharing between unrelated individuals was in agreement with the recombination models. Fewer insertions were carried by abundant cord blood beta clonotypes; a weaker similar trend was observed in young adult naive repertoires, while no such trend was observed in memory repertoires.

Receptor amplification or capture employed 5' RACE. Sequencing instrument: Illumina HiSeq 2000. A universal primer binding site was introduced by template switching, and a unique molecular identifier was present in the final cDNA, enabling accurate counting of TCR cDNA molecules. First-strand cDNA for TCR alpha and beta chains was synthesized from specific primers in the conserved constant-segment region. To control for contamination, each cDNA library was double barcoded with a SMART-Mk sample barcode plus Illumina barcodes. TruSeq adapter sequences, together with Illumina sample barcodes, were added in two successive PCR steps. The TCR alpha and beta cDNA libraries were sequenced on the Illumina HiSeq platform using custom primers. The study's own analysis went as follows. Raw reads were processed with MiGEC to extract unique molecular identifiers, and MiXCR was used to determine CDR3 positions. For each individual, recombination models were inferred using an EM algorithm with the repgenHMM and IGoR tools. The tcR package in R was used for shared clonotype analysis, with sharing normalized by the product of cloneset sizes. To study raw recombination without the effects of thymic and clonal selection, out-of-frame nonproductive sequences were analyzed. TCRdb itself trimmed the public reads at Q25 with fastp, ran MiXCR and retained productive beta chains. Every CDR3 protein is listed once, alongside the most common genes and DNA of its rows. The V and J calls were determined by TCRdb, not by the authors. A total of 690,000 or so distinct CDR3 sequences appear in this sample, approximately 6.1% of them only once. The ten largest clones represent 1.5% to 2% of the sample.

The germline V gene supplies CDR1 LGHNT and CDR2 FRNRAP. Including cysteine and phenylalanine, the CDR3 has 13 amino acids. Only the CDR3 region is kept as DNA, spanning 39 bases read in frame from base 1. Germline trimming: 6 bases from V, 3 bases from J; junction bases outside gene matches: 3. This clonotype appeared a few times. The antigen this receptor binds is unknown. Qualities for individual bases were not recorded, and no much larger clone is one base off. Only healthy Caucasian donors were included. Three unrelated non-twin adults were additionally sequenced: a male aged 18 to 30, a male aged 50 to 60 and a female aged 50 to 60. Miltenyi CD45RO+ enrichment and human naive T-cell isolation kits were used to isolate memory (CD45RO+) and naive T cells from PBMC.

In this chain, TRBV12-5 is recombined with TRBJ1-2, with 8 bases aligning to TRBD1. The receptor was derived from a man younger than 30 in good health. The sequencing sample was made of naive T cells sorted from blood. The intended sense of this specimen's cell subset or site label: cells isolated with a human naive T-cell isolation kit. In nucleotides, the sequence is TGTGCTAGTGGGCAGACAGGGGACTATGGCTACACCTTC. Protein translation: CASGQTGDYGYTF.